This TCR beta chain was sequenced in a study of blood T cells in healthy people across ages. This clonotype was seen a few times. The second PCR ran about 6 to 11 cycles with a sample-barcoded 5' primer and J-beta primers. TCRdb passed the 5' RACE reads through MiXCR, listing each CDR3 protein once. The profile shows about 800,000 distinct CDR3 sequences, 20% to 25% of them singletons. The CDR3 length is 16 residues. Trimming cost V 1 base and J 5 bases, with 15 bases left between them. CDR1 SGDLS and CDR2 YYNGEE come from the germline V gene. These data also formed part of another study, on T cells of mothers and their children.

V gene TRBV9 combines with J gene TRBJ2-2, with D perhaps TRBD2 (6 bases). This clonotype originated in a boy aged 5-17 years in good health. Sequencing was done on a sample of blood. CDR3 sequence: CASSVSGELITGELFF. The DNA of the CDR3 is TGTGCCAGCAGCGTATCGGGAGAGCTCATTACCGGGGAGCTGTTTTTT.